These 21 T cell receptor beta chains were all obtained from the same sample, sequenced in a study of technical replicates of blood from several donors. Profiling relied on immunoSEQ multiplex PCR, and the TCRdb table lists in-frame clones only, not all of them. The repertoire has under 100,000 clones, approximately 96% of them found once; the top ten carry 0.34%. The sample comprised T cells isolated from PBMCs. These receptors all come from a human donor in good health.

The V and J genes are TRBV19 and TRBJ2-1; TRBD2 matches at 7 bases. This CDR3 comprises 17 residues. Looked up from germline, CDR1 is LNHDA and CDR2 is SQIVND (reference sequence). The ends lost 6 bases at V and 6 bases at J; junction bases unmatched: 17. The CDR3, as DNA: TGTGCCAGTAGCCCGACGAGGGACGGGAGGTTTTCCAATGAGCAGTTCTTC. It encodes CASSPTRDGRFSNEQFF. Filled out from reference TRBV19 and TRBJ2-1, the complete variable domain reads DGGITQSPKYLFRKEGQNVTLSCEQNLNHDAMYWYRQDPGQGLRLIYYSQIVNDFQKGDIAEGYSVSREKKESFPLTVTSAQKNPTAFYLCASSPTRDGRFSNEQFFGPGTRLTVL.

The rearrangement links TRBV4-3 to TRBJ2-2, with 9 bases that match TRBD2. This CDR3 has 22 residues. The germline V gene has CDR1 LGHNA and CDR2 YSLEER. V trimming: 0 bases; J trimming: 9 bases; junction bases outside the gene matches: 26. CDR3 sequence: CASSQDPQDPNLAGITGRELFF. The CDR3 nucleotides are TGCGCCAGCAGCCAAGACCCTCAGGACCCGAACCTAGCGGGAATCACGGGGAGGGAGCTGTTTTTT.

The chain employs TRBV11-2 and TRBJ2-5; 8 bases map to TRBD1. Germline V CDR1 and CDR2: SGHAT, FQNNGV. The CDR3 is 15 amino acids. Trimming cost V 7 bases and J 0 bases; bases outside gene matches: 7. The DNA of the CDR3 is TGTGCCAGCAACAGACAGGGGCCCTACCAAGAGACCCAGTACTTC. It is translated as CASNRQGPYQETQYF.

V gene TRBV5-4 combines with J gene TRBJ1-1, with D unclear. Deletions cut 0 bases from V and 0 bases from J, with 9 bases between. The CDR3 contains 15 residues. Per the germline V gene, CDR1 is SGHNT and CDR2 is YYREEE (reference sequence). The CDR3 spells CASSLATALNTEAFF. The CDR3 nucleotides are TGTGCCAGCAGCTTGGCCACAGCCTTGAACACTGAAGCTTTCTTT.

In its sample, this clone was seen a few times. This sequence joins TRBV19 and TRBJ1-1; unclear D gene. Deletions cut 6 bases from V and 7 bases from J, with 15 bases between. CDR3 length equals 13 residues. Germline assignment: CDR1 LNHDA and CDR2 SQIVND (reference sequence). CDR3 bases: TGTGCCAGTAGACCGGGGAGAGGGTATGAAGCTTTCTTT. This translates into CASRPGRGYEAFF.

This chain uses TRBV13 with TRBJ2-7; 8 bases fit TRBD1. The CDR3 extends over 14 amino acids. Germline V gene lookup returns CDR1 PRHDT and CDR2 FYEKMQ (reference sequence). Germline trimming cut 5 bases from V and 5 bases from J; bases unmatched to any gene: 8. CDR3 loop: CASSLGQDVDEQYF. The CDR3 DNA is TGTGCCAGCAGCCTGGGACAGGATGTCGACGAGCAGTACTTC.

The chain employs TRBV2 and TRBJ1-2; maybe TRBD1 (5 bases). The CDR3 length is 14 residues. Germline lookup yields CDR1 SNHLY and CDR2 FYNNEI. Trimming pared 8 bases from V and 4 bases from J, leaving 17 bases between. The DNA for the CDR3 is TGTGCCAGCGGGCCCAGACAGCAGTCCTATGGCTACACCTTC. Translating gives CASGPRQQSYGYTF.

V gene TRBV9 combines with J gene TRBJ2-7; D uncertain. This CDR3 region has 15 residues. Trimming removed 0 bases from V and 3 bases from J, with 13 bases in between. Looked up from germline, CDR1 is SGDLS and CDR2 is YYNGEE. For the CDR3, the DNA is TGTGCCAGCAGCGTAGGTAGCCTGGTCTTCTACGAGCAGTACTTC. Amino acid sequence: CASSVGSLVFYEQYF.

This rearrangement joins TRBV9 to TRBJ1-1; D is possibly TRBD1 (5 bases). With 2 bases removed from V and 6 bases from J, the gap between germline ends came to 14 bases. CDR1 and CDR2 from the germline V gene are SGDLS and YYNGEE. This CDR3 is built from 14 residues. The CDR3 spells CASSVEERGPEAFF. The CDR3 DNA follows: TGTGCCAGCAGCGTCGAGGAAAGGGGCCCTGAAGCTTTCTTT.

This clone was seen a handful of times. The chain is built from TRBV7-8 and TRBJ1-5, with no clear D. The ends were cut back, 1 base at V and 7 bases at J, with 11 bases in the middle. CDR1 and CDR2 from the germline V gene are SGHVS and FQNEAQ. The CDR3 totals 14 residues. CDR3 in amino acids: CASSLERVGQPQHF. DNA of the CDR3: TGTGCCAGCAGCTTAGAGAGGGTTGGGCAGCCCCAGCATTTT.

This sequence joins TRBV7-2 and TRBJ2-7; a possible D gene is TRBD2 (5 bases). V lost 2 bases to trimming and J lost 6 bases, with 8 bases between them. The CDR3 loop spans 12 amino acids. CDR1 SGHTA and CDR2 FQGNSA come from the germline V gene. CDR3 protein: CASSLSRGEQYF. CDR3 sequence (DNA): TGTGCCAGCAGCTTATCCCGGGGCGAGCAGTACTTC.

The chain carries TRBV6-1 and TRBJ2-7; D is undetermined. Germline values: CDR1 MNHNS, CDR2 SASEGT. The length of the CDR3 is 11 residues. V was shortened by 7 bases and J by 0 bases, with 4 bases between the two germline ends. CDR3 loop: CASTSSYEQYF. CDR3 DNA: TGTGCCAGCACGAGCTCCTACGAGCAGTACTTC.

The V and J genes are TRBV11-2 and TRBJ2-7; tentative D call: TRBD2 (6 bases). V was trimmed by 5 bases and J by 5 bases, leaving 16 bases between them. Germline V CDR1 and CDR2: SGHAT, FQNNGV. This CDR3 comprises 14 residues. The CDR3 DNA follows: TGTGCCAGCAGCCATTGGAGGGAATTGAACGAGCAGTACTTC. Translation gives CASSHWRELNEQYF.

This rearrangement joins TRBV7-6 to TRBJ2-2; D uncertain. V was pared by 1 base and J by 4 bases, with 10 bases between. The CDR3 length is 15 residues. The germline V gene encodes CDR1 SGHVS and CDR2 FNYEAQ. The CDR3 coding sequence is TGTGCCAGCAGCTTAGATGGCTTATCCACCGGGGAGCTGTTTTTT. It codes for CASSLDGLSTGELFF.

The chain couples TRBV18 to TRBJ1-4, with D perhaps matching TRBD1 (5 bases). Germline V gene data show CDR1 as KGHSH and CDR2 as LQKENI. Trimming removed 3 bases at V and 4 bases at J, with 15 bases between. The CDR3 length is 16 residues. The CDR3 bases are TGTGCCAGCTCACCGAGGCAGGGTCGGAGTAATGAAAAACTGTTTTTT. Its protein product is CASSPRQGRSNEKLFF.

The chain links TRBV9 to TRBJ2-7, with TRBD2 matching 8 bases. Germline trimming cut 0 bases from V and 0 bases from J; bases unmatched to any gene: 5. Germline assignment: CDR1 SGDLS and CDR2 YYNGEE. This CDR3 is 16 amino acids long. CDR3 loop: CASSVGGSGNSYEQYF. CDR3 DNA: TGTGCCAGCAGCGTAGGGGGTAGCGGGAACTCCTACGAGCAGTACTTC.

The chain joins TRBV19 to TRBJ2-1; D is ambiguous. The V gene's germline CDR1 is LNHDA and CDR2 SQIVND (reference sequence). V dropped 3 bases and J dropped 0 bases, with 12 bases sitting between them. The CDR3 is 16 amino acids. The CDR3, as DNA: TGTGCCAGTAGTATCTTTTCAGGAAACTCCTACAATGAGCAGTTCTTC. Protein product: CASSIFSGNSYNEQFF.

The chain joins TRBV6-5 to TRBJ1-2; D might be TRBD1 (5 bases). Germline assignment: CDR1 MNHEY and CDR2 SVGAGI. The CDR3 consists of 14 residues. V was pared by 4 bases and J by 5 bases, with 14 bases between. The chain's CDR3 is CASSSAGQDYGYTF. CDR3 in DNA: TGTGCCAGCAGTTCAGCAGGGCAGGATTATGGCTACACCTTC.

This clone was picked up one time. This chain connects TRBV28 to TRBJ1-1, with D uncertain. Germline V gene sequence: CDR1 MDHEN, CDR2 SYDVKM. The CDR3 runs 14 residues. The V end lost 5 bases, the J end lost 4 bases, and 14 bases lay between the germline ends. The CDR3 nucleotides are TGTGCCAGCAGTCCCTGGAGCGACGGCACTGAAGCTTTCTTT. This translates into CASSPWSDGTEAFF.

The chain links TRBV5-3 to TRBJ1-2; 7 nucleotides match TRBD1. TRBV5-3 is recorded as an ORF, its role being uncertain. V lost 0 bases, J lost 4 bases, and 3 bases stayed unmatched. CDR3 size: 14 residues. The CDR3 is CARSLGDRSYGYTF. The CDR3 bases are TGTGCCAGAAGCTTGGGGGACAGAAGCTATGGCTACACCTTC.

This chain links TRBV2 with TRBJ2-1; the match to TRBD1 covers 7 bases. J was trimmed by 4 bases and V by 5 bases; bases with no gene match: 5. This CDR3 spans 14 amino acids. Germline V gives CDR1 SNHLY, CDR2 FYNNEI. The CDR3 here is CASSLGTAYNEQFF. In nucleotides, the CDR3 is TGTGCCAGCAGTCTGGGGACAGCTTACAATGAGCAGTTCTTC.